The 10 T cell receptor beta chains reported below all come from one sample, sequenced in a study of OX40 agonist ivuxolimab in advanced cancers. Libraries came from the immunoSEQ multiplex PCR assay. The table was pulled from immuneACCESS by TCRdb, which kept in-frame rearrangements only. Such tables lose some clones; where checked, under half of the loss comes from unresolved V genes, and the rest has no known cause. In this sample the table shows fewer than 45,000 clones, about 88% of which occur a single time. The ten largest clones take up around 12% of the sample. The sample was CD4+ or CD8+ T cells sorted from blood, taken in a trial of the OX40 agonist ivuxolimab. The receptor source for this set is an adult with an advanced solid tumor such as melanoma, head and neck, liver or kidney cancer.

The chain joins TRBV27 to TRBJ1-2; D may be TRBD1 (5 bases). With 5 bases removed from V and 0 bases from J, the gap between germline ends came to 13 bases. CDR3 length: 15 residues. Germline V gives CDR1 MNHEY, CDR2 SMNVEV (reference sequence). DNA for the CDR3: TGTGCCAGCAGTAAAGGGGCCAGACCTAACTATGGCTACACCTTC. It translates to CASSKGARPNYGYTF.

This chain uses TRBV7-2 with TRBJ1-3; no clear D gene. This CDR3 region has 14 residues. Germline CDR1 and CDR2: SGHTA and FQGNSA. V gave up 5 bases and J gave up 4 bases, with 12 bases separating them. CDR3 loop: CASSRIGWGNTIYF. DNA for the CDR3: TGTGCCAGCAGCCGCATAGGGTGGGGAAACACCATATATTTT.

As for this clone: A read error likely explains this, since a far larger clone differs by one base. V usage is TRBV5-6 and J usage is TRBJ2-7; D is unclear. The CDR3 is 14 residues long. V was trimmed by 0 bases and J by 5 bases, leaving 12 bases between them. In germline, CDR1 is SGHDT, CDR2 YYEEEE. As DNA, the CDR3 is TGTGCCAGCAGCTTGGAGGTACCCACGGACGAGCAGTACTTC. Its protein is CASSLEVPTDEQYF.

V gene TRBV7-9 combines with J gene TRBJ2-7; 9 positions agree with TRBD2. V was pared by 8 bases and J by 0 bases, with 5 bases of the junction left unmatched. This CDR3 is 14 amino acids long. CDR1 and CDR2 from the germline V gene are SEHNR and FQNEAQ (reference sequence). This chain's CDR3 is CASLSGGPSYEQYF. The CDR3 coding sequence is TGTGCCAGCCTCAGCGGGGGGCCCTCCTACGAGCAGTACTTC. Filled out from reference TRBV7-9 and TRBJ2-7, the complete variable domain reads DTGVSQNPRHKITKRGQNVTFRCDPISEHNRLYWYRQTLGQGPEFLTYFQNEAQLEKSRLLSDRFSAERPKGSFSTLEIQRTEQGDSAMYLCASLSGGPSYEQYFGPGTRLTVT.

The V call is TRBV4-1, the J call TRBJ2-3; the match to TRBD2 covers 7 bases. The germline CDR1 and CDR2 sequences are MGHRA and YSYEKL. CDR3 length: 18 amino acids. Germline trimming cut 4 bases from V and 0 bases from J; bases unmatched to any gene: 13. CDR3: CASSRSTRGLTSTDTQYF. DNA of the CDR3: TGCGCCAGCAGCCGAAGCACACGGGGACTAACTAGCACAGATACGCAGTATTTT.

This chain uses TRBV13 with TRBJ2-3; 9 bases align to TRBD1. CDR1 PRHDT and CDR2 FYEKMQ come from the germline V gene (reference sequence). With 5 bases clipped from V and 3 bases from J, the junction kept 18 bases outside the gene matches. The CDR3 contains 19 residues. This CDR3 reads CASSTLSPPGQGRTDTQYF. The CDR3 DNA reads TGTGCCAGCAGCACCTTGTCCCCGCCGGGACAGGGTAGGACAGATACGCAGTATTTT.

V and J are TRBV29-1 and TRBJ2-2; a weak D match, TRBD1 (5 bases). Trimming pared 4 bases from V and 3 bases from J, leaving 6 bases between. From germline, CDR1 is SQVTM and CDR2 ANQGSEA. The CDR3 totals 12 residues. For the CDR3, the DNA is TGCAGCGTTGTACAGGACACCGGGGAGCTGTTTTTT. Translation: CSVVQDTGELFF.

The chain combines TRBV6-5 with TRBJ2-3; 8 bases line up with TRBD1. The junction had 2 bases not matched to a gene; V was cut back by 5 bases and J by 4 bases. The CDR3 is made up of 13 amino acids. CDR1 MNHEY and CDR2 SVGAGI come from the germline V gene. The CDR3 bases are TGTGCCAGCAGTCTACAGGGGGCAGATACGCAGTATTTT. Protein: CASSLQGADTQYF.

J is TRBJ2-3 and V is TRBV7-9, with 11 bases identical to TRBD2. Germline CDR1 and CDR2: SEHNR and FQNEAQ (reference sequence). Trimming at V came to 4 bases and at J to 2 bases, leaving 5 bases not matched to a gene. The CDR3 runs 16 residues. CDR3 coding DNA: TGTGCCAGCAGCTCACTAGCGGGGGAATTCACAGATACGCAGTATTTT. Its protein product is CASSSLAGEFTDTQYF.

This clone was found once. The chain recombines TRBV5-1 with TRBJ1-2; no clear D. The CDR3 has 12 amino acids. In germline, CDR1 is SGHRS, CDR2 YFSETQ. With 4 bases removed from V and 4 bases from J, the gap between germline ends came to 8 bases. The CDR3 DNA reads TGCGCCAGCAGCGACGGGGTCTATGGCTACACCTTC. Its protein is CASSDGVYGYTF. The full variable domain, with the rest looked up from reference TRBV5-1 and TRBJ1-2, is KAGVTQTPRYLIKTRGQQVTLSCSPISGHRSVSWYQQTPGQGLQFLFEYFSETQRNKGNFPGRFSGRQFSNSRSEMNVSTLELGDSALYLCASSDGVYGYTFGSGTRLTVV.